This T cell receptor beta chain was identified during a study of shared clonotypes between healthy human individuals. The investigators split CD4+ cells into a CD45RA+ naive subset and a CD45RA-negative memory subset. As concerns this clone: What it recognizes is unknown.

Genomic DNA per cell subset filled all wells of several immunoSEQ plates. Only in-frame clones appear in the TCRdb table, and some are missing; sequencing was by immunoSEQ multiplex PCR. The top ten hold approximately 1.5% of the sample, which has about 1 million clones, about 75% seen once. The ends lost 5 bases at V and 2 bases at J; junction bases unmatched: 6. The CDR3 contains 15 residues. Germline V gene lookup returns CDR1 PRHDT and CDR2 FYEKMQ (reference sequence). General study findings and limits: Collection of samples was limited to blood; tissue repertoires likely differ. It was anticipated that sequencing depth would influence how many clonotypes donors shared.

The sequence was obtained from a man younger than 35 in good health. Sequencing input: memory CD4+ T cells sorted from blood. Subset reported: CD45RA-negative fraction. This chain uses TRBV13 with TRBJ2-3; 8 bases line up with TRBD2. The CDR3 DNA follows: TGTGCCAGCAGCCTCCCGGGACTAGACACAGATACGCAGTATTTT. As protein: CASSLPGLDTDTQYF.